Listed here is a single T cell receptor beta chain. Its specificity is not known. Only in-frame clones appear in the TCRdb table, and some are missing; sequencing was by immunoSEQ multiplex PCR. This sample carries 85,000 to 95,000 clones, approximately 96% of them seen once, and the ten largest clones take over 0.7%. This sample was included in a study of cytomegalovirus exposure and HLA in healthy donors. Findings and limits, study-wide: The CMV antigen specificity of a few CMV-associated chains was confirmed through in vitro analysis.

Sequencing input: PBMCs. This sequence was found in a man aged 18 to 30 in good health and CMV-seronegative.

The CDR3 bases are TGTGCCAGCAGTGAAGCTGTTAGGGGCGAGGGGGACGAGCAGTACTTC. Translating gives CASSEAVRGEGDEQYF. The chain uses TRBV2 and TRBJ2-7, with D possibly being TRBD1 (6 bases). CDR1 and CDR2 (germline): SNHLY, FYNNEI. The CDR3 consists of 16 residues. V lost 0 bases to trimming and J lost 5 bases, with 17 bases between them.